These 7 T cell receptor beta chains originate from one sample sequenced in a study of beta chain features in type 1 diabetes. Study-wide findings and caveats: Moderate yet significant TCRB CDR3 shortening was seen in Type 1 diabetes patients in all four CD4+ subsets.

Investigators reverse transcribed all isolated RNA, so they sequenced expressed TCRB transcripts. This table comes from immunoSEQ multiplex PCR, and its TCRdb copy is limited to in-frame clones, with some not included. Of under 850,000 clones listed, around 15% are singletons. No antigen has been identified for these receptors. Sequencing used naive CD4+ T cells from blood. Source of these receptors: a young man with type 1 diabetes.

The sample holds a few counts of this clone. The chain has TRBV12-5 and TRBJ1-5; no firm D call. The CDR3 length is 13 residues. Trimming left V 9 bases short and J 7 bases short, with 16 bases between. The germline CDR1 and CDR2 sequences are LGHNT and FRNRAP. The CDR3 DNA reads as TGTGCTAGCAGCCTCAGATTGGGACAGCCCCAGCATTTT. Translation gives CASSLRLGQPQHF.

The sample holds one count of this clone. The chain uses TRBV10-3 and TRBJ2-2, with a weak D call TRBD1 (6 bases). This CDR3 is built from 15 residues. Between the trimmed V and J ends, which lost 6 bases and 5 bases, there was a span of 16 bases. CDR1 and CDR2 from the germline V gene are ENHRY and SYGVKD. The CDR3 region is CAISPGSGVTGELFF. The CDR3 nucleotides read TGTGCCATCAGCCCCGGGTCAGGGGTTACCGGGGAGCTGTTTTTT.

This clone has just a few counts. The chain carries TRBV4-2 and TRBJ2-3, with D unresolved. V gave up 0 bases and J gave up 4 bases, with 5 bases separating them. The CDR3 runs to 13 residues. Germline lookup yields CDR1 LGHNA and CDR2 YNFKEQ. The CDR3 DNA reads TGTGCCAGCAGCCAAGAAATTCCAGATACGCAGTATTTT. This translates into CASSQEIPDTQYF.

This clone has only a few counts. This chain joins TRBV23-1 and TRBJ1-5, with TRBD1 matching over 7 bases. TRBV23-1 belongs to the ORF category, with a function that is uncertain. V shed 6 bases, J shed 9 bases, and the junction held 11 bases outside the gene matches. The CDR3 covers 14 residues. Here the CDR3 reads CASSQGVGPGPQHF. CDR3 DNA sequence: TGCGCCAGCAGCCAGGGGGTGGGGCCAGGGCCCCAGCATTTT.

This clone was seen a few times. The rearrangement uses TRBV7-9 and TRBJ1-5; a weak D match, TRBD1 (6 bases). The CDR3 loop spans 15 amino acids. V was pared by 1 base and J by 7 bases, with 14 bases between. Germline V CDR1 and CDR2: SEHNR, FQNEAQ (reference sequence). CDR3 DNA sequence: TGTGCCAGCAGCTTAGGGTCAGGGGTACCCCAGCCCCAGCATTTT. Translating it yields CASSLGSGVPQPQHF.

This clone has just a few counts. The chain combines TRBV19 with TRBJ2-3; D assignment may be TRBD1 or TRBD2 (6 bases each). V was trimmed by 7 bases and J by 3 bases, leaving 17 bases between them. Germline CDR1 reads LNHDA; CDR2 reads SQIVND (reference sequence). CDR3 length: 15 residues. CDR3 nucleotides: TGTGCCAGTACTGACCGGGGGCAAGCAACAGATACGCAGTATTTT. It specifies CASTDRGQATDTQYF.

The gene calls are TRBV29-1 and TRBJ1-2, with a weak D call TRBD1 (5 bases). This CDR3 has 13 residues. V lost 6 bases and J lost 4, with 15 bases in between. The germline CDR1 and CDR2 sequences are SQVTM and ANQGSEA. In DNA, the CDR3 is TGCAGCGTAACAAGGGGCGGGCCCTATGGCTACACCTTC. It is translated as CSVTRGGPYGYTF.